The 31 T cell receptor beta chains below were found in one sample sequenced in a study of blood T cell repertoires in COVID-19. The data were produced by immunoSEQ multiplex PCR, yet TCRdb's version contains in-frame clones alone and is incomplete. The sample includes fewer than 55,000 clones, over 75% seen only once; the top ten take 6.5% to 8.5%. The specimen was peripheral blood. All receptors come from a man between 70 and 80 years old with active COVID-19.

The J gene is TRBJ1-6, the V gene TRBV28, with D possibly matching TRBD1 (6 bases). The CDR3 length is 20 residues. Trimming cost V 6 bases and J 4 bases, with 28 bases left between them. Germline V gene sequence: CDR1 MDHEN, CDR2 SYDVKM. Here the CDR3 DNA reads TGTGCCAGCAGCTCCTCCGACAGGCTGTGGGGGGGGCCTTATAATTCACCCCTCCACTTT. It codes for CASSSSDRLWGGPYNSPLHF.

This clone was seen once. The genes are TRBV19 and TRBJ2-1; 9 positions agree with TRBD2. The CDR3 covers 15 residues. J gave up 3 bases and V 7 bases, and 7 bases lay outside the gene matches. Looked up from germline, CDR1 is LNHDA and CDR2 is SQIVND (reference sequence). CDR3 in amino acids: CASIGGGASYNEQFF. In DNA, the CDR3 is TGTGCCAGTATAGGCGGGGGGGCTAGCTACAATGAGCAGTTCTTC. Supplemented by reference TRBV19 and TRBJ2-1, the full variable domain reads DGGITQSPKYLFRKEGQNVTLSCEQNLNHDAMYWYRQDPGQGLRLIYYSQIVNDFQKGDIAEGYSVSREKKESFPLTVTSAQKNPTAFYLCASIGGGASYNEQFFGPGTRLTVL.

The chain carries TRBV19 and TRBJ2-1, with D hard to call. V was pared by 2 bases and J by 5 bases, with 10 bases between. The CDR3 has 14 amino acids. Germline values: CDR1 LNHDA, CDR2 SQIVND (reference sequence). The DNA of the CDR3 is TGTGCCAGTAGTATATCCAATAGCCACAATGAGCAGTTCTTC. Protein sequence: CASSISNSHNEQFF.

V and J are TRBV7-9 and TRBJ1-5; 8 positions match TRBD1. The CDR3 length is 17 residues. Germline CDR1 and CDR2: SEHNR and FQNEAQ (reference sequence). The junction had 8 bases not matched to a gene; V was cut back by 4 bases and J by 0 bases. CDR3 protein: CASSSGGTGYSNQPQHF. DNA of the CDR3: TGTGCCAGCAGCTCCGGAGGGACAGGTTATAGCAATCAGCCCCAGCATTTT.

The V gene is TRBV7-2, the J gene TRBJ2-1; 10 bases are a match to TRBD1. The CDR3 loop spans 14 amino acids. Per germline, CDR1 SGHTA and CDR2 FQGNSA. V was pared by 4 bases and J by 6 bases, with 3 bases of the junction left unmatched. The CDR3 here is CASSSGTGANEQFF. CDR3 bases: TGTGCCAGCAGCTCGGGGACAGGGGCCAATGAGCAGTTCTTC.

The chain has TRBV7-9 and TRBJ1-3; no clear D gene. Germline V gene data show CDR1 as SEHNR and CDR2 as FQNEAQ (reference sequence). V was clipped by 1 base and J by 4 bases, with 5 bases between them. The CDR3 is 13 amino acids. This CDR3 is CASSLGEGNTIYF. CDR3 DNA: TGTGCCAGCAGCTTAGGCGAGGGAAACACCATATATTTT.

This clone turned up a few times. The CDR3 protein is CASSLGIWTGYNEQFF. CDR3 in DNA: TGCGCCAGCAGCTTGGGAATTTGGACAGGGTACAATGAGCAGTTCTTC. J is TRBJ2-1 and V is TRBV5-1; the match to TRBD1 covers 8 bases. The CDR3 is 16 residues long. Germline V CDR1 and CDR2: SGHRS, YFSETQ. Trimming cost V 0 bases and J 4 bases; bases outside gene matches: 6.

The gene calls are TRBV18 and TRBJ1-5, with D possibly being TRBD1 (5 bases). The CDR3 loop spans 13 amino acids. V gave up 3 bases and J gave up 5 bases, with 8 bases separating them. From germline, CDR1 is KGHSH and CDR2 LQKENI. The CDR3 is CASSPGGDQPQHF. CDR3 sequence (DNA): TGTGCCAGCTCACCGGGGGGAGATCAGCCCCAGCATTTT.

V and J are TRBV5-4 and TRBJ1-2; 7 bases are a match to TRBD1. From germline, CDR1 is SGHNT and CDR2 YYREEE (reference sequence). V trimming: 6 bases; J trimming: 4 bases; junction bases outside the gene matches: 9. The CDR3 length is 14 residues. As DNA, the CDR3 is TGTGCCAGCACCGACGGGACAGCGATCTATGGCTACACCTTC. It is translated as CASTDGTAIYGYTF.

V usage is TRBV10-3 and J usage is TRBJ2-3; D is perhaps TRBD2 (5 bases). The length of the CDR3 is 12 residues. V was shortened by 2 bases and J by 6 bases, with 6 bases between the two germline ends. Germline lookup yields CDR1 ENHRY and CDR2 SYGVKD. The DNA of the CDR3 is TGTGCCATCAGTGAGAGCGGCGATACGCAGTATTTT. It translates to CAISESGDTQYF.

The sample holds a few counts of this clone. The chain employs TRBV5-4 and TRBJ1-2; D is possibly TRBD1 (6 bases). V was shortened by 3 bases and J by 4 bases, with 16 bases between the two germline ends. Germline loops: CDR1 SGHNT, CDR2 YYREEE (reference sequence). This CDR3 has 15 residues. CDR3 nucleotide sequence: TGTGCCAGCAGCTCATTGGGGATAGGGGGCTATGGCTACACCTTC. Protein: CASSSLGIGGYGYTF.

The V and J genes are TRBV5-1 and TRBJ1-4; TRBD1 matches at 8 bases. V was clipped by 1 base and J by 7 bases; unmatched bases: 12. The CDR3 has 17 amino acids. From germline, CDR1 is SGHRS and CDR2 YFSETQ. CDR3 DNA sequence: TGCGCCAGCAGCTTGATTACTGGGCAGGGGGCGCGTGAAAAACTGTTTTTT. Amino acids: CASSLITGQGAREKLFF.

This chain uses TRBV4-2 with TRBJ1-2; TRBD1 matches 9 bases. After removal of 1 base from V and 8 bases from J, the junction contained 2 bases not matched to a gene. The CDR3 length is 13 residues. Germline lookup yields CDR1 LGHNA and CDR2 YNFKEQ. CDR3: CASSQGQGDGYTF. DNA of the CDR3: TGTGCCAGCAGCCAAGGACAGGGGGACGGCTACACCTTC.

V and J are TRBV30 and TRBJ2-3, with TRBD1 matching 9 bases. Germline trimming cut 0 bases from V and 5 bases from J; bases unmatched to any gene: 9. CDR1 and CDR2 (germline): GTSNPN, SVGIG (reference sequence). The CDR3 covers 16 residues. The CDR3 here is CAWSVPRQGGVDTQYF. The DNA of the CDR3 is TGTGCCTGGAGTGTACCTCGACAGGGGGGAGTAGATACGCAGTATTTT.

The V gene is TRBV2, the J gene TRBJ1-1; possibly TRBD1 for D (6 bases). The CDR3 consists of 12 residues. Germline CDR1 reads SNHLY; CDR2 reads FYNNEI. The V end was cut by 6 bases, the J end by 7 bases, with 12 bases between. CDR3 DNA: TGTGCCAGCAGGACCCTGACAGGTGAAGCTTTCTTT. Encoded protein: CASRTLTGEAFF.

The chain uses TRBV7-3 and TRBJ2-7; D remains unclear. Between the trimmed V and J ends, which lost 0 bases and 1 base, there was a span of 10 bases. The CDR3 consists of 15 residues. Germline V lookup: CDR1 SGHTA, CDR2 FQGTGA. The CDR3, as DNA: TGTGCCAGCAGCTTAACAGGCGGCTCATCCTACGAGCAGTACTTC. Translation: CASSLTGGSSYEQYF.

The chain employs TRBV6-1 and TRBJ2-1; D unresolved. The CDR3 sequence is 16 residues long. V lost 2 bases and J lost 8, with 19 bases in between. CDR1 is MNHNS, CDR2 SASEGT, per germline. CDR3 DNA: TGTGCCAGCAGTGAAAACATAGCAGACCTGTCCTATGAGCAGTTCTTC. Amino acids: CASSENIADLSYEQFF.

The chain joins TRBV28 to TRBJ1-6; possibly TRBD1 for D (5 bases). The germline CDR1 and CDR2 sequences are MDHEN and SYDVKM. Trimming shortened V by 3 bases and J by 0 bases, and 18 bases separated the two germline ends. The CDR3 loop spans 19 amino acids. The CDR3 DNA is TGTGCCAGCAGTTTGGGCCTAGGACGGACAAGCTCCTATAATTCACCCCTCCACTTT. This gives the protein CASSLGLGRTSSYNSPLHF.

This CDR3 reads CASRGLAGGPLDTGELFF. Written as DNA, the CDR3 is TGCGCCAGCAGGGGACTAGCGGGGGGGCCGCTTGACACCGGGGAGCTGTTTTTT. This chain connects TRBV5-1 to TRBJ2-2, with 16 bases aligning to TRBD2. The CDR3 contains 18 residues. CDR1 and CDR2 from the germline V gene are SGHRS and YFSETQ. Unmatched junction bases numbered 7, after V lost 5 bases and J lost 3 bases.

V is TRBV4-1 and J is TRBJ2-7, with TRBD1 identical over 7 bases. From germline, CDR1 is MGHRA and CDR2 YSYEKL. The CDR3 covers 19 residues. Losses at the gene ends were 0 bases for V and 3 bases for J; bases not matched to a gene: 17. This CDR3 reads CASSQDRRQGQAPFYEQYF. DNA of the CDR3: TGCGCCAGCAGCCAAGATCGTCGTCAAGGACAGGCGCCATTCTACGAGCAGTACTTC.

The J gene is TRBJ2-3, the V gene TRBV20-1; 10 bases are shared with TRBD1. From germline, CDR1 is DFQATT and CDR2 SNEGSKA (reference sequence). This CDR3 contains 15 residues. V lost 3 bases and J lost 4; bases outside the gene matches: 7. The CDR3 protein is CSASRDRGRADTQYF. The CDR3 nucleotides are TGCAGTGCTAGTAGGGACAGGGGCAGGGCAGATACGCAGTATTTT.

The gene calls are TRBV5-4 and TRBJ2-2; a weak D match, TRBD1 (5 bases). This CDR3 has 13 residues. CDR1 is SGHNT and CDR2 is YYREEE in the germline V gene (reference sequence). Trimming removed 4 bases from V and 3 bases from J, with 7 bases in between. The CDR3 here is CASSPGYTGELFF. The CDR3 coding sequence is TGTGCCAGCAGCCCAGGGTACACCGGGGAGCTGTTTTTT.

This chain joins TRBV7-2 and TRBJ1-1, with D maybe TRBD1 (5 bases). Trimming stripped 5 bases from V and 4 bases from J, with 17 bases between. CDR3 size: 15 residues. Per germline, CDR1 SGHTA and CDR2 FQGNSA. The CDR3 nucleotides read TGTGCCAGCAGCGCTGCCCAGGGCCCAGTCACTGAAGCTTTCTTT. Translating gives CASSAAQGPVTEAFF.

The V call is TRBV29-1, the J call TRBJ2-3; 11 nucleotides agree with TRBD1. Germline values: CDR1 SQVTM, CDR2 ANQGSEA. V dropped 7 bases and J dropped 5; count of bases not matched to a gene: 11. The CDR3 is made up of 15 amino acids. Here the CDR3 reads CSALGQGGFGDTQYF. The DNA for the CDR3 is TGCAGCGCTCTGGGACAGGGGGGTTTTGGAGATACGCAGTATTTT.

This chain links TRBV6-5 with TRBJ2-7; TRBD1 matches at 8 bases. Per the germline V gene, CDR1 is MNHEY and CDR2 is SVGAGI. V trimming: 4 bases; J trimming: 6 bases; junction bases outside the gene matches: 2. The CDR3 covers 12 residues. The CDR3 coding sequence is TGTGCCAGCAGTTCCACAGGGGGCGAGCAGTACTTC. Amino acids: CASSSTGGEQYF.

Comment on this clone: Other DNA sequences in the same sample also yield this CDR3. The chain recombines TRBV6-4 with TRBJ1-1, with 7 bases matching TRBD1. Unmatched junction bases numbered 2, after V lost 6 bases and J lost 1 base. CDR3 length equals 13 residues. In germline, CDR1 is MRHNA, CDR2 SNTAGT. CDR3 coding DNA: TGTGCCAGCAGCCGGACAGGGAACACTGAAGCTTTCTTT. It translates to CASSRTGNTEAFF.

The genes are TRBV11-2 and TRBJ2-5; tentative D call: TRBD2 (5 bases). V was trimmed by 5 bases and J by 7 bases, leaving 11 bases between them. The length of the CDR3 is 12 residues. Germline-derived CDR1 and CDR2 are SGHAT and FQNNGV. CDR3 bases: TGTGCCAGCAGCATTCGCGAGGGGACCCAGTACTTC. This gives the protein CASSIREGTQYF.

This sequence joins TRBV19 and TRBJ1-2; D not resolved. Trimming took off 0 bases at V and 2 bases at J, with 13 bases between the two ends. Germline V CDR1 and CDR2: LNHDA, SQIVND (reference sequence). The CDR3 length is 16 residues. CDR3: CASSIDAVGENYGYTF. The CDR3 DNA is TGTGCCAGTAGTATAGATGCCGTCGGGGAGAACTATGGCTACACCTTC.

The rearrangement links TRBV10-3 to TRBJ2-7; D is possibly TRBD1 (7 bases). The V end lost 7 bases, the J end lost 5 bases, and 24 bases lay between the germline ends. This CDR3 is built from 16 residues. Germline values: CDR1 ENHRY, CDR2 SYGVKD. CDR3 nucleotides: TGTGCCATCAAACTCAGTGGGGCCGGCAGGGGGGACGAGCAGTACTTC. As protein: CAIKLSGAGRGDEQYF.

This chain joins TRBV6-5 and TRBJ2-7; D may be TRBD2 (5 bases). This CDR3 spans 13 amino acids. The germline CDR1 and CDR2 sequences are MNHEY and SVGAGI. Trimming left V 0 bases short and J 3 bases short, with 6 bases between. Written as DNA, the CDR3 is TGTGCCAGCAGTTACTCTCGGGGCTACGAGCAGTACTTC. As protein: CASSYSRGYEQYF.

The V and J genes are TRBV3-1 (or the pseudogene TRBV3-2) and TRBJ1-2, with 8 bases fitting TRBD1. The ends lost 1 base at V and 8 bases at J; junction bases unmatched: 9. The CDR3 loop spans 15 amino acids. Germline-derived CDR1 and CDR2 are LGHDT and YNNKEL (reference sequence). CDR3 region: CASSQVRRGQEGYTF. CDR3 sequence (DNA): TGTGCCAGCAGCCAAGTACGCAGGGGGCAGGAGGGCTACACCTTC.